These 29 T cell receptor beta chains originate from one sample sequenced in a study of blood T cell repertoires in COVID-19. Sequencing used immunoSEQ multiplex PCR; TCRdb keeps in-frame clones, though not all of them. Of approximately 110,000 clones listed, around 85% are singletons. The sequenced material came from peripheral blood. These receptors came from a human donor in a cohort sampled during active COVID-19.

The chain combines TRBV30 with TRBJ2-7; possible D gene TRBD1, 6 bases. This CDR3 comprises 12 residues. CDR1 is GTSNPN and CDR2 is SVGIG in the germline V gene (reference sequence). Trimming pared 1 base from V and 6 bases from J, leaving 10 bases between. CDR3 residues: CAWSGDRIEQYF. In DNA form, the CDR3 reads TGTGCCTGGAGTGGAGACAGGATCGAGCAGTACTTC.

This chain links TRBV2 with TRBJ2-5; D ambiguous. Looked up from germline, CDR1 is SNHLY and CDR2 is FYNNEI. Trimming cost V 7 bases and J 1 base, with 13 bases left between them. The CDR3 contains 14 residues. Here the CDR3 reads CASTRLQSQETQYF. The DNA of the CDR3 is TGTGCCAGCACCCGACTCCAATCCCAAGAGACCCAGTACTTC.

This clone occurred a few times. The genes are TRBV5-5 and TRBJ1-2; the D gene is possibly TRBD1 (5 bases). Germline V CDR1 and CDR2: SGHKS, YYEKEE (reference sequence). The CDR3 spans 14 residues. The germline V and J ends were trimmed by 6 bases and 4 bases, with 16 bases remaining between them. CDR3 coding DNA: TGTGCCAGCACCGTGGACGCGGGGGGCTATGGCTACACCTTC. This encodes CASTVDAGGYGYTF.

The chain employs TRBV9 and TRBJ2-3; D gene ambiguous. The CDR3 covers 15 residues. V gave up 4 bases and J gave up 2 bases, with 14 bases separating them. Per germline, CDR1 SGDLS and CDR2 YYNGEE. CDR3 nucleotide sequence: TGTGCCAGCAGCCCTCTTAGCCGCGTCACAGATACGCAGTATTTT. The encoded protein is CASSPLSRVTDTQYF.

This chain connects TRBV12-5 to TRBJ2-7; 7 bases are a match to TRBD1. This CDR3 spans 18 amino acids. CDR1 LGHNT and CDR2 FRNRAP come from the germline V gene. V gave up 0 bases and J gave up 6 bases; unmatched junction bases: 17. For the CDR3, the DNA is TGTGCTAGTGGTTTGGTACTAGTGCCCAAGGACAGGAACGGCGAGCAGTACTTC. Its translation: CASGLVLVPKDRNGEQYF.

V usage is TRBV7-3 and J usage is TRBJ2-1, with D possibly being TRBD1 (6 bases). The V gene's germline CDR1 is SGHTA and CDR2 FQGTGA. The CDR3 consists of 15 residues. The ends were cut back, 5 bases at V and 4 bases at J, with 15 bases in the middle. The CDR3, as DNA: TGTGCCAGCAGCCCATTCGACAGGAGATACAATGAGCAGTTCTTC. It yields the protein CASSPFDRRYNEQFF.

The rearrangement joins TRBV27 to TRBJ2-7, with TRBD2 identical over 11 bases. The junction had 5 bases not matched to a gene; V was cut back by 2 bases and J by 2 bases. CDR3 size: 16 residues. Germline V CDR1 and CDR2: MNHEY, SMNVEV (reference sequence). CDR3 in DNA: TGTGCCAGCAGTTTAAGGGGGACTAGCGGAACCTACGAGCAGTACTTC. As protein: CASSLRGTSGTYEQYF.

The V gene is TRBV12-5, the J gene TRBJ2-2, with 9 bases identical to TRBD1. The trim removed 4 bases at V and 2 bases at J, leaving 2 bases unmatched. This CDR3 has 15 residues. Germline-derived CDR1 and CDR2 are LGHNT and FRNRAP. The CDR3: CASGSGQGNTGELFF. The CDR3 DNA follows: TGTGCTAGTGGTTCGGGACAGGGAAACACCGGGGAGCTGTTTTTT.

The chain joins TRBV19 to TRBJ2-3; TRBD1 aligns across 7 bases. CDR1 and CDR2 (germline): LNHDA, SQIVND (reference sequence). V shed 1 base, J shed 5 bases, and the junction held 9 bases outside the gene matches. This CDR3 has 16 amino acids. The CDR3 region has the DNA TGTGCCAGTAGTATAGGAGGGGGCTACCTCCGAGATACGCAGTATTTT. Its protein is CASSIGGGYLRDTQYF.

This clone was seen at least ten times. The V and J genes are TRBV5-1 and TRBJ2-3; D perhaps matches TRBD2 (6 bases). This CDR3 spans 14 amino acids. Germline V lookup: CDR1 SGHRS, CDR2 YFSETQ. V was shortened by 3 bases and J by 0 bases, with 8 bases between the two germline ends. The chain's CDR3 is CASSSGDSTDTQYF. The CDR3 nucleotides are TGCGCCAGCAGCTCGGGGGATAGCACAGATACGCAGTATTTT.

This clone was picked up one time. This chain connects TRBV10-3 to TRBJ1-2, with 8 positions matching TRBD1. Germline V CDR1 and CDR2: ENHRY, SYGVKD. The V and J ends lost 6 bases and 2 bases, in that order; junction bases with no gene match: 5. CDR3 length: 14 amino acids. The CDR3 spells CAIRATGGNYGYTF. CDR3 sequence (DNA): TGTGCCATCAGAGCTACAGGGGGGAACTATGGCTACACCTTC.

The V call is TRBV5-4, the J call TRBJ2-1; D perhaps matches TRBD2 (5 bases). The CDR3 totals 15 residues. Germline CDR1 reads SGHNT; CDR2 reads YYREEE (reference sequence). With 1 base removed from V and 8 bases from J, the gap between germline ends came to 16 bases. The CDR3 here is CASSLSRGLGYEQFF. The CDR3, as DNA: TGTGCCAGCAGCTTGAGCCGCGGGCTTGGGTATGAGCAGTTCTTC.

The gene calls are TRBV7-3 and TRBJ2-3, with 9 bases aligning to TRBD1. Germline V gene lookup returns CDR1 SGHTA and CDR2 FQGTGA. V shed 5 bases and J 1 base; nucleotides not matched to a gene: 7. The CDR3 runs 16 residues. The DNA for the CDR3 is TGTGCCAGCAGCAAATGGGACAGGGTAGGCACAGATACGCAGTATTTT. Protein sequence: CASSKWDRVGTDTQYF.

The chain is built from TRBV19 and TRBJ1-1, with 12 bases lining up with TRBD1. Germline lookup yields CDR1 LNHDA and CDR2 SQIVND (reference sequence). The CDR3 loop spans 15 amino acids. V gave up 4 bases and J gave up 4 bases; unmatched junction bases: 4. The CDR3 spells CASSKGQGAATEAFF. In nucleotides, the CDR3 is TGTGCCAGTAGTAAGGGACAGGGGGCGGCCACTGAAGCTTTCTTT.

This chain links TRBV6-5 with TRBJ1-1; TRBD1 matches at 7 bases. This CDR3 contains 14 residues. V lost 7 bases, J lost 0 bases, and 5 bases stayed unmatched. The V gene's germline CDR1 is MNHEY and CDR2 SVGAGI. The CDR3 sequence is CASIRDSMNTEAFF. The CDR3 DNA sequence: TGTGCCAGCATCCGGGACAGCATGAACACTGAAGCTTTCTTT.

The chain links TRBV6-1 to TRBJ2-1; 7 bases line up with TRBD1. The junction had 3 bases not matched to a gene; V was cut back by 0 bases and J by 4 bases. The CDR3 loop spans 15 amino acids. Looked up from germline, CDR1 is MNHNS and CDR2 is SASEGT. CDR3 region: CASSEARGTYNEQFF. CDR3 sequence (DNA): TGTGCCAGCAGTGAAGCCAGGGGGACGTACAATGAGCAGTTCTTC.

This chain links TRBV27 with TRBJ2-1; tentatively, D is TRBD2 (5 bases). The CDR3 is 15 amino acids. Trimming cost V 3 bases and J 1 base, with 10 bases left between them. CDR1 MNHEY and CDR2 SMNVEV come from the germline V gene (reference sequence). CDR3 sequence reads: CASSFLGASYNEQFF. Written as DNA, the CDR3 is TGTGCCAGCAGTTTTCTGGGAGCTTCCTACAATGAGCAGTTCTTC.

The chain couples TRBV7-2 to TRBJ2-2; 9 bases fit TRBD1. The germline V gene encodes CDR1 SGHTA and CDR2 FQGNSA. Unmatched junction bases numbered 5, after V lost 5 bases and J lost 7 bases. The CDR3 covers 14 residues. The CDR3 loop reads CASSRTGVGGELFF. The CDR3 DNA reads as TGTGCCAGCAGCCGGACAGGGGTGGGCGGGGAGCTGTTTTTT.

In its sample, this clone was seen once. The CDR3 nucleotides are TGCGCCAGCAGCCAAGAGGCGGGGGGCCTAAATCAGCCCCAGCATTTT. Translating gives CASSQEAGGLNQPQHF. The chain couples TRBV4-1 to TRBJ1-5; TRBD1 is a possible D gene (6 bases). Germline CDR1 reads MGHRA; CDR2 reads YSYEKL. V was pared by 0 bases and J by 4 bases, with 13 bases between. The CDR3 is 16 residues long.

The genes are TRBV4-1 and TRBJ1-2; tentative D call: TRBD1 (5 bases). The germline V and J ends were trimmed by 0 bases and 3 bases, with 11 bases remaining between them. CDR3 length: 15 amino acids. Germline CDR1 and CDR2: MGHRA and YSYEKL. The CDR3: CASSQDSWGDYGYTF. The CDR3 DNA reads as TGCGCCAGCAGCCAAGATTCTTGGGGGGACTATGGCTACACCTTC.

V and J are TRBV27 and TRBJ1-1; D might be TRBD1 (6 bases). Looked up from germline, CDR1 is MNHEY and CDR2 is SMNVEV (reference sequence). The V and J ends lost 3 bases and 5 bases respectively, with 13 bases between them. The CDR3 has 14 amino acids. CDR3 nucleotides: TGTGCCAGCAGTTTCAATGCAGGGGTGACTGAAGCTTTCTTT. Its protein product is CASSFNAGVTEAFF.

The chain has TRBV2 and TRBJ2-3, with D possibly being TRBD2 (7 bases). In germline, CDR1 is SNHLY, CDR2 FYNNEI. Trimming pared 8 bases from V and 2 bases from J, leaving 14 bases between. This CDR3 comprises 14 residues. CDR3: CASQRGGSTDTQYF. CDR3 in DNA: TGTGCCAGCCAGAGGGGGGGGTCCACAGATACGCAGTATTTT.

This clone was seen only once. V is TRBV27 and J is TRBJ2-1, with 8 bases aligning to TRBD1. Germline V gene data show CDR1 as MNHEY and CDR2 as SMNVEV (reference sequence). The trim removed 7 bases at V and 7 bases at J, leaving 9 bases unmatched. The CDR3 sequence is 14 residues long. CDR3 protein: CASKGQAFWNEQFF. CDR3 DNA sequence: TGTGCCAGCAAGGGACAGGCTTTTTGGAATGAGCAGTTCTTC.

The chain couples TRBV5-1 to TRBJ2-7; TRBD2 agrees at 10 bases. J was trimmed by 5 bases and V by 0 bases; bases with no gene match: 11. In germline, CDR1 is SGHRS, CDR2 YFSETQ. The CDR3 has 17 amino acids. The CDR3 loop reads CASSLASSGGSEHEQYF. The CDR3 region has the DNA TGCGCCAGCAGCTTGGCGTCTAGCGGGGGATCGGAGCACGAGCAGTACTTC. Complete variable domain (other parts from reference TRBV5-1 and TRBJ2-7): KAGVTQTPRYLIKTRGQQVTLSCSPISGHRSVSWYQQTPGQGLQFLFEYFSETQRNKGNFPGRFSGRQFSNSRSEMNVSTLELGDSALYLCASSLASSGGSEHEQYFGPGTRLTVT.

The genes are TRBV4-1 and TRBJ1-1; D unresolved. The germline V gene has CDR1 MGHRA and CDR2 YSYEKL. V lost 4 bases, J lost 0 bases, and 15 bases lay in between. The CDR3 length is 16 residues. CDR3 in amino acids: CASSPRYGIMNTEAFF. In DNA, the CDR3 is TGCGCCAGCAGCCCGAGGTACGGTATAATGAACACTGAAGCTTTCTTT.

A few counts support this clone. This chain connects TRBV29-1 to TRBJ1-1; D unresolved. This CDR3 region has 12 residues. From germline, CDR1 is SQVTM and CDR2 ANQGSEA. V gave up 8 bases and J gave up 0 bases, with 10 bases separating them. The CDR3 protein is CSPSVLNTEAFF. The CDR3 region has the DNA TGCAGCCCGTCCGTCTTGAACACTGAAGCTTTCTTT.

The chain carries TRBV6-2 or TRBV6-3 and TRBJ1-2; D might be TRBD1 (5 bases). Germline V gives CDR1 MNHEY, CDR2 SVGEGT. V lost 6 bases, J lost 3 bases, and 11 bases lay in between. The CDR3 is 13 amino acids. The CDR3 coding sequence is TGTGCCAGCAGCCTTCGGGGGTACTATGGCTACACCTTC. This sequence encodes CASSLRGYYGYTF.

The V gene is TRBV18, the J gene TRBJ2-2; TRBD1 agrees at 8 bases. The J segment lost 4 bases and the V segment lost 3 bases, leaving 4 bases of the junction unmatched. The CDR3 consists of 15 residues. Germline assignment: CDR1 KGHSH and CDR2 LQKENI. CDR3 loop: CASSPTTGGTGELFF. As DNA, the CDR3 is TGTGCCAGCTCACCCACAACAGGGGGCACCGGGGAGCTGTTTTTT.

This clone showed up just a few times. The chain uses TRBV28 and TRBJ1-4, with D hard to call. V gave up 6 bases and J gave up 0 bases, with 11 bases separating them. Germline V gene sequence: CDR1 MDHEN, CDR2 SYDVKM. The length of the CDR3 is 15 residues. CDR3 sequence reads: CASSRLTSTNEKLFF. The CDR3, as DNA: TGTGCCAGCAGCCGATTGACTTCAACTAATGAAAAACTGTTTTTT.